Given below is one T cell receptor beta chain in context. The antigen it recognizes is unknown. No much larger clone is present one base from it, and per-base qualities are unavailable. This entry is derived from a study of shared clonotypes between healthy human individuals (dated by TCRdb to about 2020). Broadly, across the study: The cohort comprised a couple of women and three men aged 18 to 49 years. To increase sequencing depth and limit assay-specific biases, different laboratories used diverse techniques to prepare libraries and sequence TCR repertoires. To estimate repertoire size and how much clonotypes are shared between individuals, the study performed deep sequencing of blood TCR repertoires from a handful of healthy adults. Each donor's leukapheresis produced roughly between roughly 0.94 and 9.5 billion PBMCs. For each donor, CD4 naive and CD4 memory were each run on three plates, CD8 naive on two plates, and CD8 memory on one plate.

CDR1 SGHRS and CDR2 YFSETQ are derived from the germline V gene. The CDR3 runs 16 residues from the cysteine to the phenylalanine. Only the CDR3 DNA stays, 48 bases, in frame from base 1. Trimming takes 0 bases from V and 0 bases from J, and the germline ends sit 12 bases apart. Using the deep immunoSEQ assay, multiplex PCR amplified TCR CDR3 regions from genomic DNA. Extracted genomic DNA from each cell subset was spread evenly across all wells of several immunoSEQ 96-well plates, with each plate serving as a replicate. For sorted subsets, around 200 ng genomic DNA, equal to tens of thousands of T cell genomes, was loaded into each replicate PCR. Purified libraries were quantified with a Qubit 3.0 fluorometer, sized on a Bioanalyzer 2100, and re-quantified with the KAPA Library Quantification kit. Every immunoSEQ 96-well plate was sequenced on a dedicated single-read 150-cycle Illumina NextSeq 550 flow cell. Regarding the original processing steps: Because the immunoSEQ output included only junctional sequences and no quality scores, the filtering could not be the same as the filtering used for full-length reads. Sequences were annotated with PyIR, a Python wrapper for IgBLAST v1.9, and V/J genes and CDR3 were assigned using IMGT germline references. Reads were removed for weak V/J assignments (E-value above 1e-6), missing CDR3, stop codons, out-of-frame junctions, or ambiguous translated residues. V3J clonotypes were defined as sequences sharing the same inferred V gene, J gene, and CDR3 amino acid sequence. The percentage overlap between two repertoires was calculated by dividing the number of shared unique clonotypes by the size of the smaller repertoire. Richness of each repertoire was evaluated using RTK rarefaction, the Chao1 estimator, and Recon v2.1 estimates of unobserved clonotypes. OLGA was used to compute generation probabilities for all TCRbeta clonotypes that the gDNA method yielded from a few donors. TCRdb retrieved this table from immuneACCESS and kept in-frame rearrangements only. Not all clones are present; in checked studies, unresolved V genes account for under half, and no reason is known for the remainder. D and trimming come from the DNA, and the V and J calls and clone size come from that table. This sample holds about 2.4 million clones; 90% to 95% were observed only once. The ten largest clones take up about 0.39% of the sample.

The paper as a whole reports these results and caveats: Rarefaction of sorted-subset datasets indicated incomplete sequencing despite the large sequencing depth. Pairwise subsampling indicated that sequencing depth was expected to affect the degree of clonotype sharing among donors. Sampling was restricted to blood, and TCR repertoires in tissue are likely to differ from TCR repertoires in blood. Clonotypes shared by all four sorted-subset donors showed higher generation probabilities than non-shared clonotypes. Naive subsets generally had larger estimated clonotype richness than memory subsets did. When a few donors were compared, the shared fraction of clonotypes was 5% to 6.5% for naive CD4, less than 4% for naive CD8, more than 2% for memory CD4, and under 0.5% for memory CD8. The genetic and exposure-history diversity represented was limited by the small number of donors.

Healthy HIV-negative adults with no recently reported acute infections or vaccinations were included as donors. Only Caucasian adults living in Nashville, Tennessee, USA were represented among the donors. CD4+ T cells were enriched through magnetic negative selection, after which naive cells were positively selected on CD45RA and the remaining negative fraction served as the memory subset. After blood collection by leukapheresis, PBMCs were isolated using Ficoll-Histopaque density gradient centrifugation and then cryopreserved in the vapor phase of liquid nitrogen. Purity and quantity of every magnetically sorted T cell population were checked by analytical flow cytometry. From each sorted fraction, genomic DNA was isolated and quantified by UV absorbance on a Nanodrop 2000c.

The specimen sequenced was naive CD4+ T cells from PBMCs. The cell subset or site tag for this specimen amounts to: CD45RA+ positively selected. The sequence came from a man between 18 and 35 years old in good health. Some clones in this sample may be carry-over from other donors' samples. The chain is assembled from TRBV5-1 and TRBJ1-2, with the D gene too uncertain to name. The bases read TGCGCCAGCAGCTTGGCCAGCAGCACATCTAACTATGGCTACACCTTC. Translation gives CASSLASSTSNYGYTF.